This T cell receptor beta chain was identified during a study of blood T cell repertoires in COVID-19. Study at large: The origin of the acute and convalescent COVID-19 samples was the United States, Italy and Spain. PBMCs, B-cell-depleted T cells, or T cells were the source of the cDNA or gDNA that made up the material.

Sequencing was performed with immunoSEQ multiplex PCR; in TCRdb, only in-frame clones are kept and a portion is missing. The repertoire includes more than 90,000 clones, less than 85% of them detected once, and around 39% sits in the top ten. Trimming at V came to 5 bases and at J to 7 bases, leaving 9 bases not matched to a gene. This CDR3 is built from 14 residues. The germline CDR1 and CDR2 sequences are LNHDA and SQIVND (reference sequence). The chain joins TRBV19 to TRBJ2-5; 8 nucleotides align to TRBD1. This receptor was obtained from an elderly man with acute or convalescent COVID-19. Specimen: peripheral blood. CDR3 nucleotide sequence: TGTGCCAGTAGTCAATCGGACAGGGTTGCGACCCAGTACTTC. Its protein product is CASSQSDRVATQYF. The full variable domain, completed using reference TRBV19 and TRBJ2-5, is DGGITQSPKYLFRKEGQNVTLSCEQNLNHDAMYWYRQDPGQGLRLIYYSQIVNDFQKGDIAEGYSVSREKKESFPLTVTSAQKNPTAFYLCASSQSDRVATQYFGPGTRLLVL.